The clone carrying this T cell receptor (beta chain) has just one count. The data were taken from a study of shared clonotypes between healthy human individuals. Libraries were prepared by immunoSEQ multiplex PCR; TCRdb keeps only in-frame clonotypes and omits some of them. Of roughly 2 million clones detected, approximately 95% appear once; the ten largest clones hold approximately 1.2%. The V end was cut by 6 bases, the J end by 5 bases, with 17 bases between. CDR1 is MDHEN and CDR2 is SYDVKM in the germline V gene. This CDR3 spans 15 amino acids. Terminally differentiated effector memory CD45RA+ cells were excluded from the naive CD8 cells, which were CD45RO-negative and positively selected for CCR7.

The sequence came from a man between 18 and 29 years old in good health. The sequencing input was naive CD8+ T cells sorted from blood. The J gene is TRBJ1-5, the V gene TRBV28; perhaps TRBD1 as D (5 bases). The CDR3 sequence is CASSPSVWGYQPQHF. The CDR3, as DNA: TGTGCCAGCAGCCCGTCGGTCTGGGGCTATCAGCCCCAGCATTTT.